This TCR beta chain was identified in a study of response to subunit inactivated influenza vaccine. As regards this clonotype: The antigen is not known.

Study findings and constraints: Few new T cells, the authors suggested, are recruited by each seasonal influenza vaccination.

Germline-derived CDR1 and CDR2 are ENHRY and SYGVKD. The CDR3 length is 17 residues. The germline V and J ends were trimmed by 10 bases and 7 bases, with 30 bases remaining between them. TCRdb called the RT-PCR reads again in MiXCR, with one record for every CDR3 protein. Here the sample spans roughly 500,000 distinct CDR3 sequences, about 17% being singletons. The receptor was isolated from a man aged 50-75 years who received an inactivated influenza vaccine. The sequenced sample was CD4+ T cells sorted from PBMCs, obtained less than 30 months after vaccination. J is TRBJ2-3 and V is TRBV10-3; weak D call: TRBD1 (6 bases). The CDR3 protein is CATDPRQVGGTKHTQYF. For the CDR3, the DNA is TGTGCCACAGATCCCCGACAGGTTGGGGGTACTAAACATACGCAGTATTTT.